A single sample is the source of the 22 T cell receptor beta chains below, sequenced in a study of cytomegalovirus exposure and HLA in healthy donors. Vbeta (60) and Jbeta (13) primers were used in the PCR. This table comes from immunoSEQ multiplex PCR, and its TCRdb copy is limited to in-frame clones, with some not included. In the table there are about 180,000 clones, roughly 80% of which are singletons. The sample taken for sequencing was PBMCs. The receptors were sampled from a man between 60 and 75 years old in good health and CMV-seronegative.

CDR3 sequence: CASSLGQQETQYF. DNA for the CDR3: TGCGCCAGCAGCCTGGGACAGCAAGAGACCCAGTACTTC. The chain combines TRBV4-1 with TRBJ2-5; 7 bases match TRBD1. The CDR3 has 13 residues. Germline CDR1 is MGHRA and CDR2 is YSYEKL. The J segment lost 2 bases and the V segment lost 4 bases, leaving 1 base of the junction unmatched.

This chain connects TRBV18 to TRBJ2-3, with D possibly being TRBD1 (6 bases). The CDR3 has 16 amino acids. The germline CDR1 and CDR2 sequences are KGHSH and LQKENI. The V and J ends lost 0 bases and 2 bases respectively, with 12 bases between them. In DNA form, the CDR3 reads TGTGCCAGCTCACCACCTGGGGGCCGGCCCACAGATACGCAGTATTTT. It translates to CASSPPGGRPTDTQYF.

This clone was detected only once. The chain carries TRBV14 and TRBJ2-2; TRBD1 might be the D (7 bases). CDR3 length: 16 amino acids. Trimming cost V 3 bases and J 6 bases, with 17 bases left between them. Germline assignment: CDR1 SGHDN and CDR2 FVKESK. CDR3 sequence: CASSHLGQGGSGELFF. CDR3 nucleotides: TGTGCCAGCAGCCACCTGGGCCAGGGGGGCTCCGGGGAGCTGTTTTTT.

The gene calls are TRBV28 and TRBJ1-1; D not resolved. The V gene's germline CDR1 is MDHEN and CDR2 SYDVKM. The germline V and J ends were trimmed by 7 bases and 0 bases, with 9 bases remaining between them. CDR3 length equals 13 residues. The CDR3 is CASTHNMNTEAFF. In DNA, the CDR3 is TGTGCCAGCACCCATAACATGAACACTGAAGCTTTCTTT.

V usage is TRBV18 and J usage is TRBJ1-2; D not resolved. The CDR3 runs to 15 residues. V dropped 4 bases and J dropped 7 bases, with 19 bases sitting between them. The germline CDR1 and CDR2 sequences are KGHSH and LQKENI. The CDR3 sequence is CASSLPPGRGSGYTF. The CDR3 DNA sequence: TGTGCCAGCTCACTCCCTCCGGGCAGAGGGTCTGGCTACACCTTC. The variable domain in full, completed from reference TRBV18 and TRBJ1-2, reads NAGVMQNPRHLVRRRGQEARLRCSPMKGHSHVYWYRQLPEEGLKFMVYLQKENIIDESGMPKERFSAEFPKEGPSILRIQQVVRGDSAAYFCASSLPPGRGSGYTFGSGTRLTVV.

This sequence joins TRBV11-2 and TRBJ2-5; 10 bases line up with TRBD1. The CDR3 spans 18 residues. With 5 bases clipped from V and 5 bases from J, the junction kept 17 bases outside the gene matches. Germline V gene sequence: CDR1 SGHAT, CDR2 FQNNGV. The CDR3 DNA is TGTGCCAGCAGCCTTACTCGGGTCGCGGGACAGGGGAAGGAGACCCAGTACTTC. This encodes CASSLTRVAGQGKETQYF.

The rearrangement joins TRBV5-6 to TRBJ1-2; 8 bases agree with TRBD1. CDR3 length: 14 residues. Germline V gives CDR1 SGHDT, CDR2 YYEEEE. The V gene end was trimmed by 3 bases and the J gene end by 4 bases; junction bases not matched to a gene: 5. CDR3: CASSSGGGGYGYTF. In DNA, the CDR3 is TGTGCCAGCAGCTCAGGGGGCGGGGGCTATGGCTACACCTTC.

J is TRBJ2-1 and V is TRBV7-9, with 16 bases aligning to TRBD2. Germline V gene lookup returns CDR1 SEHNR and CDR2 FQNEAQ (reference sequence). CDR3 size: 19 residues. Trimming at V came to 5 bases and at J to 5 bases, leaving 12 bases not matched to a gene. For the CDR3, the DNA is TGTGCCAGCAGCGTAGACCCTGGGACTAGCGGGGGGGATCACAATGAGCAGTTCTTC. This gives the protein CASSVDPGTSGGDHNEQFF. The complete variable domain, with remaining parts taken from reference TRBV7-9 and TRBJ2-1, reads DTGVSQNPRHKITKRGQNVTFRCDPISEHNRLYWYRQTLGQGPEFLTYFQNEAQLEKSRLLSDRFSAERPKGSFSTLEIQRTEQGDSAMYLCASSVDPGTSGGDHNEQFFGPGTRLTVL.

V is TRBV29-1 and J is TRBJ2-1, with a weak D call TRBD1 (5 bases). Germline assignment: CDR1 SQVTM and CDR2 ANQGSEA. The CDR3 is 12 amino acids. V was trimmed by 4 bases and J by 3 bases, leaving 7 bases between them. CDR3 DNA sequence: TGCAGCGTTGGACAGATCTACAATGAGCAGTTCTTC. Translation gives CSVGQIYNEQFF.

The V call is TRBV2, the J call TRBJ2-1; D is unclear. Germline V gene data show CDR1 as SNHLY and CDR2 as FYNNEI. V shed 1 base and J shed 6 bases, with 10 bases lying between them. The CDR3 is 14 amino acids. The CDR3 DNA is TGTGCCAGCAGTGAAGGGTCGGTCCTCAATGAGCAGTTCTTC. It encodes CASSEGSVLNEQFF.

This clone was seen just once. This chain joins TRBV7-7 and TRBJ2-5, with 8 bases that match TRBD1. V lost 3 bases and J lost 1; bases outside the gene matches: 4. The CDR3 length is 15 residues. Germline V CDR1 and CDR2: SSHAT, FNYEAQ (reference sequence). This CDR3 is CASSFGTGSQETQYF. CDR3 DNA: TGTGCCAGCAGCTTCGGGACAGGCAGCCAAGAGACCCAGTACTTC.

This clone was seen a single time. The chain combines TRBV6-6 with TRBJ2-7; 7 positions agree with TRBD1. J gave up 2 bases and V 3 bases, and 4 bases lay outside the gene matches. The germline CDR1 and CDR2 sequences are MNHNY and SVGAGI (reference sequence). The CDR3 is 14 amino acids. CDR3 in DNA: TGTGCCAGCAGTTATGGGACAGCCCCCTACGAGCAGTACTTC. Translated: CASSYGTAPYEQYF.

In DNA form, the CDR3 reads TGCGCCAGCAGCTTAAGACTAGCGGGAGACAATGAGCAGTTCTTC. It specifies CASSLRLAGDNEQFF. This chain joins TRBV5-1 and TRBJ2-1; TRBD2 agrees at 12 bases. V was pared by 2 bases and J by 5 bases, with 2 bases of the junction left unmatched. This CDR3 has 15 residues. The germline CDR1 and CDR2 sequences are SGHRS and YFSETQ.

About this clone itself: The junction differs from germline at one of its ends, possibly a read error. This chain connects TRBV27 to TRBJ1-1, with TRBD1 as a possible D gene (5 bases). The CDR3 length is 16 residues. CDR1 is MNHEY, CDR2 SMNVEV, per germline (reference sequence). For the CDR3, the DNA is TGTGCCAGCAGTATATCCGGTCGGGGCGGGAGCTCTGAAGCTTTCTTT. It yields the protein CASSISGRGGSSEAFF.

This chain uses TRBV2 with TRBJ2-7; TRBD1 aligns across 11 bases. CDR1 SNHLY and CDR2 FYNNEI come from the germline V gene. Germline trimming cut 1 base from V and 3 bases from J; bases unmatched to any gene: 2. CDR3 length: 15 amino acids. The DNA of the CDR3 is TGTGCCAGCAGTGAAGGGGGGACAGGGGGCTACGAGCAGTACTTC. It specifies CASSEGGTGGYEQYF.

The chain recombines TRBV21-1 with TRBJ1-4; no DNA check was done on the table's D call, TRBD1. TRBV21-1 is given as a pseudogene. This CDR3 region has 15 residues. CDR3 amino acids: CASSRDRATNEKLFF. CDR3 nucleotide sequence: TGTGCCAGCAGCAGGGACAGGGCAACTAATGAAAAACTGTTTTTT.

V usage is TRBV6-5 and J usage is TRBJ2-7; TRBD2 agrees at 8 bases. With 4 bases clipped from V and 3 bases from J, the junction kept 5 bases outside the gene matches. This CDR3 is 14 amino acids long. Looked up from germline, CDR1 is MNHEY and CDR2 is SVGAGI. The CDR3 DNA reads TGTGCCAGCAGTTCGGGGGGGGGTCTCTACGAGCAGTACTTC. This gives the protein CASSSGGGLYEQYF.

The chain carries TRBV6-4 and TRBJ2-2; D is unresolved. Germline lookup yields CDR1 MRHNA and CDR2 SNTAGT. V dropped 0 bases and J dropped 3 bases, with 5 bases sitting between them. The CDR3 covers 14 residues. This CDR3 reads CASSDSQDTGELFF. In nucleotides, the CDR3 is TGTGCCAGCAGTGACTCGCAGGACACCGGGGAGCTGTTTTTT.

The chain recombines TRBV2 with TRBJ2-7, with a tentative D call TRBD1 (5 bases). Germline CDR1 SNHLY, CDR2 FYNNEI. V gave up 6 bases and J gave up 6 bases, with 9 bases separating them. There are 11 residues in the CDR3. The CDR3 here is CASRDIGEQYF. CDR3 coding DNA: TGTGCCAGCAGGGACATAGGCGAGCAGTACTTC.

The CDR3 spells CASSLMTGGYGYTF. The CDR3 DNA sequence: TGTGCCAGCAGCTTGATGACAGGGGGCTATGGCTACACCTTC. The chain joins TRBV11-2 to TRBJ1-2; TRBD1 agrees at 9 bases. The CDR3 runs 14 residues. The V gene end was trimmed by 3 bases and the J gene end by 4 bases; junction bases not matched to a gene: 3. Germline V gene lookup returns CDR1 SGHAT and CDR2 FQNNGV.

The chain uses TRBV27 and TRBJ2-7; 9 nucleotides match TRBD1. This CDR3 has 14 residues. The V and J ends lost 6 bases and 3 bases, in that order; junction bases with no gene match: 6. Germline V gene data show CDR1 as MNHEY and CDR2 as SMNVEV (reference sequence). In DNA, the CDR3 is TGTGCCAGCAGGATACAGGGGGCCAACTACGAGCAGTACTTC. Translated: CASRIQGANYEQYF.

The chain carries TRBV11-2 and TRBJ2-7; TRBD2 agrees at 11 bases. V trimming: 7 bases; J trimming: 4 bases; junction bases outside the gene matches: 6. The CDR3 is 14 amino acids. Germline V CDR1 and CDR2: SGHAT, FQNNGV. CDR3 region: CASTPGTSGYEQYF. The CDR3 DNA follows: TGTGCCAGCACCCCGGGGACTAGCGGTTACGAGCAGTACTTC.